This TCR beta chain was profiled in a study of shared clonotypes between healthy human individuals (dated by TCRdb to 2018 to 2020). Background on the whole study: Two women and a few men aged 18 to 49 years were included in the cohort. To estimate repertoire size and how much clonotype sharing occurs between individuals, the study deeply sequenced the blood TCR repertoires of roughly 5 healthy adults. To increase sequencing depth and limit assay-specific biases, TCR repertoire library preparation and sequencing were carried out by different laboratories using diverse techniques. Per donor, three plates each were used for CD4 naive and CD4 memory, two for CD8 naive, and one for CD8 memory. Each donor's leukapheresis produced roughly between about 0.8 and 10 billion PBMCs.

The investigation overall reported the following: Sampling was restricted to blood, and TCR repertoires in tissues likely differ from the TCR repertoires found in blood. Sharing across a few donors was observed for 4.5% to 6.5% of naive CD4, about 4% of naive CD8, 2% to 2.5% of memory CD4, and around 0.44% of memory CD8 clonotypes. Estimated clonotype richness was generally larger for naive than for memory subsets. Even with the large sequencing depth, rarefaction of the sorted-subset datasets indicated that sequencing was incomplete. Compared with non-shared clonotypes, the clonotypes found in all four sorted-subset donors had higher generation probabilities. The genetic and exposure-history diversity represented was limited by the small number of donors. Pairwise subsampling indicated that sequencing depth was expected to affect the degree of clonotype sharing among donors.

Using the deep immunoSEQ assay, multiplex PCR amplified TCR CDR3 regions from genomic DNA. For each cell subset, the extracted genomic DNA was distributed evenly across all wells of several immunoSEQ 96-well plates, and each plate served as one replicate. Each replicate PCR for sorted subsets received about 0.2 ug genomic DNA, equal to roughly 30,000 T cell genomes. The purified libraries were quantified using a Qubit 3.0 fluorometer, sized with a Bioanalyzer 2100, and then quantified again using the KAPA Library Quantification kit. Each immunoSEQ 96-well plate was sequenced on its own single-read 150-cycle Illumina NextSeq 550 flow cell. The source study handled its data this way. Because the immunoSEQ output included only junctional sequences and no quality scores, the filtering could not be the same as the filtering used for full-length reads. To assign V/J genes and CDR3, sequences were annotated against IMGT germline references using PyIR, a Python wrapper for IgBLAST v1.9. Any read was removed if the V/J assignment was weak (E-value above 1e-6), the CDR3 was missing, or the read contained stop codons, out-of-frame junctions, or ambiguous translated residues. V3J clonotypes were defined as sequences sharing the same inferred V gene, J gene, and CDR3 amino acid sequence. To compute the percentage overlap between repertoires, the number of shared unique clonotypes was divided by the size of the smaller repertoire. Repertoire richness was assessed with RTK rarefaction, the Chao1 estimator, and Recon v2.1 estimates of unobserved clonotypes. OLGA was used to compute generation probabilities for all TCRbeta clonotypes that the gDNA method yielded from a handful of donors. Not all clones reach the TCRdb copy of this immuneACCESS table, which keeps in-frame sequences only. Checked studies attribute under half of the gap to unresolved V genes and leave the rest unexplained. The DNA gave D and trimming, while V, J and clone size come from that table. The sample table records about 2.4 million clones; roughly 93% of these occur just once. The ten largest account for around 0.4% of the sample.

About this clone: The clone's antigen remains unknown. No base quality values were provided; no much bigger clone lies one nucleotide off.

The donors were healthy, HIV-negative adults who had no recently reported acute infections or vaccinations. Only Caucasian adults living in Nashville, Tennessee, USA were represented among the donors. Magnetic negative selection was used to enrich CD4+ T cells, after which naive cells were positively selected on CD45RA and the negative fraction became the memory subset. Blood was obtained by leukapheresis, after which PBMCs were separated by Ficoll-Histopaque density gradient centrifugation and cryopreserved in liquid nitrogen vapor phase. Purity and quantity of every magnetically sorted T cell population were checked by analytical flow cytometry. Each sorted fraction had its genomic DNA isolated and then quantified by UV absorbance on a Nanodrop 2000c. The CDR3 runs 14 amino acids, cysteine and phenylalanine included. Just CDR3 DNA is preserved here, 42 bases in frame from base 1. CDR1 MDHEN and CDR2 SYDVKM were looked up in the germline V gene. Trimming takes 6 bases from V and 4 bases from J, and the germline ends sit 15 bases apart.

The source is a man aged 18 to 35 in good health. Some clones in this sample may be carry-over from other donors' samples. Specimen: naive CD4+ T cells from PBMCs. The cell subset or site label of this sample denotes: CD45RA+ positively selected. The chain is assembled from TRBV28 and TRBJ1-1, and TRBD1 may be the D gene, going by 6 matching bases. The nucleotides are TGTGCCAGCAGCCTCGGGGGGGCGACCACTGAAGCTTTCTTT. This gives the protein CASSLGGATTEAFF.